The 23 T cell receptor beta chains below were found in one sample sequenced in a study of cytomegalovirus exposure and HLA in healthy donors. Primers included in the PCR were 60 Vbeta and 13 Jbeta primers. Clones were sequenced by immunoSEQ multiplex PCR, and TCRdb holds only the in-frame ones, with some missing. The sample holds some 110,000 clones. The sequencing input was PBMCs. The receptor source for this set is a man aged 25 to 40 in good health and CMV-seronegative.

V is TRBV27 and J is TRBJ1-2; 11 bases fit TRBD1. Trimming at V came to 3 bases and at J to 7 bases, leaving 10 bases not matched to a gene. Looked up from germline, CDR1 is MNHEY and CDR2 is SMNVEV (reference sequence). There are 16 residues in the CDR3. CDR3 sequence: CASSFSGQGGRVGYTF. For the CDR3, the DNA is TGTGCCAGCAGTTTCTCGGGACAGGGGGGCCGGGTTGGCTACACCTTC.

The chain employs TRBV4-2 and TRBJ2-5; the match to TRBD1 covers 10 bases. The end of the DNA aligns better with TRBJ2-7, so the J call may be wrong. CDR1 is LGHNA, CDR2 YNFKEQ, per germline. The CDR3 totals 14 residues. CDR3 amino acids: CASRPGTGDYEQYF. In nucleotides, the CDR3 is TGTGCCAGCAGACCCGGGACAGGGGACTACGAGCAGTACTTC.

The V and J genes are TRBV4-2 and TRBJ2-6; weak D call: TRBD2 (5 bases). CDR1 is LGHNA and CDR2 is YNFKEQ in the germline V gene. CDR3 length: 15 amino acids. With 4 bases removed from V and 2 bases from J, the gap between germline ends came to 9 bases. CDR3 coding DNA: TGTGCCAGCAGCCCGGAGGAGGCTGGGGCCAACGTCCTGACTTTC. This sequence encodes CASSPEEAGANVLTF.

The genes are TRBV11-2 and TRBJ2-7, with TRBD1 identical over 7 bases. Germline CDR1 SGHAT, CDR2 FQNNGV. V lost 1 base to trimming and J lost 3 bases; unmatched junction nucleotides: 9. CDR3 size: 16 residues. The CDR3 coding sequence is TGTGCCAGCAGCTTAGTTAGTAACAGGGGCTTCTACGAGCAGTACTTC. Translating gives CASSLVSNRGFYEQYF.

The CDR3 protein is CSASLYEQFF. The DNA of the CDR3 is TGCAGTGCTTCCCTTTATGAGCAGTTCTTC. The chain uses TRBV20-1 and TRBJ2-1; no firm D call. V lost 5 bases and J lost 8, with 7 bases in between. The CDR3 totals 10 residues. Germline lookup yields CDR1 DFQATT and CDR2 SNEGSKA (reference sequence).

As DNA, the CDR3 is TGTGCCAGCAGTTCTTACGGGGAGCAGTACTTC. This encodes CASSSYGEQYF. The rearrangement joins TRBV28 to TRBJ2-7; D is unresolved. Germline-derived CDR1 and CDR2 are MDHEN and SYDVKM. Trimming took off 4 bases at V and 7 bases at J, with 8 bases between the two ends. This CDR3 comprises 11 residues. The full variable domain, in which reference TRBV28 and TRBJ2-7 provide the parts outside the CDR3, is DVKVTQSSRYLVKRTGEKVFLECVQDMDHENMFWYRQDPGLGLRLIYFSYDVKMKEKGDIPEGYSVSREKKERFSLILESASTNQTSMYLCASSSYGEQYFGPGTRLTVT.

The chain has TRBV2 and TRBJ1-2, with 9 positions matching TRBD1. Germline V lookup: CDR1 SNHLY, CDR2 FYNNEI. Trimming cost V 3 bases and J 2 bases; bases outside gene matches: 4. The CDR3 contains 15 residues. Written as DNA, the CDR3 is TGTGCCAGCAGTGATTTGGGACAGGGAAACTATGGCTACACCTTC. Amino acid sequence: CASSDLGQGNYGYTF.

V usage is TRBV7-2 and J usage is TRBJ1-2; tentative D call: TRBD1 (6 bases). The germline V gene has CDR1 SGHTA and CDR2 FQGNSA. The length of the CDR3 is 15 residues. Trimming pared 2 bases from V and 6 bases from J, leaving 16 bases between. The CDR3 is CASSLMRGARDGYTF. CDR3 coding DNA: TGTGCCAGCAGCTTAATGCGGGGGGCGCGGGATGGCTACACCTTC.

This chain links TRBV5-1 with TRBJ1-1; 9 bases are a match to TRBD1. The CDR3 has 16 amino acids. Looked up from germline, CDR1 is SGHRS and CDR2 is YFSETQ. V gave up 4 bases and J gave up 5 bases; unmatched junction bases: 12. As DNA, the CDR3 is TGCGCCAGCAGCACTGGACAGGGGAATTTTGAAACTGAAGCTTTCTTT. As protein: CASSTGQGNFETEAFF.

The chain couples TRBV29-1 to TRBJ1-4; the D gene is possibly TRBD1 (6 bases). The CDR3 has 12 amino acids. Trimming removed 4 bases at V and 5 bases at J, with 8 bases between. The germline gives CDR1 SQVTM, CDR2 ANQGSEA. The CDR3 spells CSVVGQNEKLFF. Here the CDR3 DNA reads TGCAGCGTTGTTGGACAGAATGAAAAACTGTTTTTT.

V usage is TRBV4-1 and J usage is TRBJ2-7; D is undetermined. In germline, CDR1 is MGHRA, CDR2 YSYEKL. This CDR3 region has 14 residues. Between the trimmed V and J ends, which lost 4 bases and 2 bases, there was a span of 12 bases. CDR3 sequence (DNA): TGCGCCAGCAGCCTTTATGGAGCGACCTACGAGCAGTACTTC. Amino acid sequence: CASSLYGATYEQYF.

The V and J genes are TRBV7-2 and TRBJ2-5; D remains unclear. TRBJ2-7 explains the end of the DNA better; the J call may be wrong. Germline V gene data show CDR1 as SGHTA and CDR2 as FQGNSA. This CDR3 spans 11 amino acids. In DNA, the CDR3 is TGTGCCAGCAGCTTAGTCGCCGAGCAGTACTTC. It translates to CASSLVAEQYF.

V and J are TRBV5-1 and TRBJ2-3; D is unresolved. Germline V gene data show CDR1 as SGHRS and CDR2 as YFSETQ. V dropped 4 bases and J dropped 0 bases, with 6 bases sitting between them. The CDR3 is 13 residues long. The CDR3 region has the DNA TGCGCCAGCAGCCCATTTAGCACAGATACGCAGTATTTT. It yields the protein CASSPFSTDTQYF.

The V call is TRBV5-1, the J call TRBJ2-5; no definite D call. Germline V gene data show CDR1 as SGHRS and CDR2 as YFSETQ. The CDR3 is made up of 16 amino acids. The ends were cut back, 2 bases at V and 1 base at J, with 15 bases in the middle. CDR3 protein: CASSFGNSLTQETQYF. CDR3 sequence (DNA): TGCGCCAGCAGCTTCGGCAACAGCCTTACCCAAGAGACCCAGTACTTC.

The genes are TRBV19 and TRBJ2-1; possible D gene TRBD1, 7 bases. Trimming left V 3 bases short and J 6 bases short, with 18 bases between. The CDR3 loop spans 16 amino acids. The germline gives CDR1 LNHDA, CDR2 SQIVND (reference sequence). CDR3 protein: CASSISQGRISNEQFF. As DNA, the CDR3 is TGTGCCAGTAGTATCTCACAGGGGAGGATTTCCAATGAGCAGTTCTTC.

This chain joins TRBV30 and TRBJ2-7, with TRBD1 matching over 10 bases. The CDR3 is 14 amino acids. The junction had 6 bases not matched to a gene; V was cut back by 4 bases and J by 3 bases. CDR1 is GTSNPN, CDR2 SVGIG, per germline (reference sequence). The CDR3, as DNA: TGTGCCTGGAAGTTTGGGACAGGGGACTACGAGCAGTACTTC. It specifies CAWKFGTGDYEQYF.

The J gene is TRBJ2-7, the V gene TRBV2, with D possibly matching TRBD1 (6 bases). Germline assignment: CDR1 SNHLY and CDR2 FYNNEI. The CDR3 spans 12 residues. Trimming removed 10 bases from V and 1 base from J, with 11 bases in between. CDR3 sequence: CATRTDSYEQYF. The DNA of the CDR3 is TGTGCCACGCGGACAGATTCCTACGAGCAGTACTTC. The whole variable domain, remainder taken from reference TRBV2 and TRBJ2-7, is EPEVTQTPSHQVTQMGQEVILRCVPISNHLYFYWYRQILGQKVEFLVSFYNNEISEKSEIFDDQFSVERPDGSNFTLKIRSTKLEDSAMYFCATRTDSYEQYFGPGTRLTVT.

The CDR3 sequence: CAWSVGRGASNQPQHF. The CDR3 bases are TGTGCCTGGAGTGTAGGGCGGGGGGCTAGCAATCAGCCCCAGCATTTT. V usage is TRBV30 and J usage is TRBJ1-5; maybe TRBD1 (6 bases). The germline V gene has CDR1 GTSNPN and CDR2 SVGIG (reference sequence). Trimming shortened V by 0 bases and J by 0 bases, and 12 bases separated the two germline ends. The CDR3 spans 16 residues.

V gene TRBV29-1 combines with J gene TRBJ1-3; D is undetermined. With the DNA end fitting TRBJ2-2 better, the J assignment may be wrong. This CDR3 has 14 amino acids. Germline V gene lookup returns CDR1 SQVTM and CDR2 ANQGSEA. The CDR3 is CSVGKGINTGELFF. For the CDR3, the DNA is TGCAGCGTTGGGAAAGGGATTAACACCGGGGAGCTGTTTTTT.

The chain recombines TRBV19 with TRBJ2-3, with a weak D call TRBD2 (5 bases). V was shortened by 0 bases and J by 6 bases, with 19 bases between the two germline ends. Germline assignment: CDR1 LNHDA and CDR2 SQIVND (reference sequence). The CDR3 has 17 residues. CDR3 bases: TGTGCCAGTAGTATAGATCGACGGGGTAACGTACTTGATACGCAGTATTTT. Translation gives CASSIDRRGNVLDTQYF. The full variable domain, with the rest looked up from reference TRBV19 and TRBJ2-3, is DGGITQSPKYLFRKEGQNVTLSCEQNLNHDAMYWYRQDPGQGLRLIYYSQIVNDFQKGDIAEGYSVSREKKESFPLTVTSAQKNPTAFYLCASSIDRRGNVLDTQYFGPGTRLTVL.

In DNA, the CDR3 is TGTGCCAGCAGCTGGCGGGGACAGAACAATCAGCCCCAGCATTTT. Translating it yields CASSWRGQNNQPQHF. The rearrangement joins TRBV7-2 to TRBJ1-5; 7 nucleotides line up with TRBD1. V was pared by 4 bases and J by 3 bases, with 6 bases of the junction left unmatched. This CDR3 is built from 15 residues. CDR1 is SGHTA, CDR2 FQGNSA, per germline. Full variable domain (remainder filled in from reference TRBV7-2 and TRBJ1-5): GAGVSQSPSNKVTEKGKDVELRCDPISGHTALYWYRQSLGQGLEFLIYFQGNSAPDKSGLPSDRFSAERTGGSVSTLTIQRTQQEDSAVYLCASSWRGQNNQPQHFGDGTRLSIL.

The genes are TRBV11-2 and TRBJ1-2; TRBD1 matches 11 bases. Germline lookup yields CDR1 SGHAT and CDR2 FQNNGV. This CDR3 region has 13 residues. Losses at the gene ends were 4 bases for V and 11 bases for J; bases not matched to a gene: 6. CDR3 bases: TGTGCCAGCAGCTATACCGGGACAGGGGGTTACACCTTC. Translated, it gives CASSYTGTGGYTF. The variable domain in full, with the rest retrieved from reference TRBV11-2 and TRBJ1-2, is EAGVAQSPRYKIIEKRQSVAFWCNPISGHATLYWYQQILGQGPKLLIQFQNNGVVDDSQLPKDRFSAERLKGVDSTLKIQPAKLEDSAVYLCASSYTGTGGYTFGSGTRLTVV.

The V and J genes are TRBV7-6 and TRBJ2-5; maybe TRBD2 (6 bases). The end of the DNA fits TRBJ2-7 better, so the J call may be wrong. CDR3 size: 14 residues. CDR1 is SGHVS, CDR2 FNYEAQ, per germline. CDR3 DNA: TGTGCCAGCAGCCCCGGGACTCTTGGCGGCGAGCAGTACTTC. This encodes CASSPGTLGGEQYF.